Only a few counts were recorded for the clone carrying this T cell receptor beta chain. Since a much larger clone is just one base distant, this may be a read error. The record originates from a study of CD8+CD57+ T cells in acquired aplastic anemia. Study-level background: Sorted cells (CD4+ and CD8+) yielded DNA amounts that averaged roughly 3.5 ug.

Germline V lookup: CDR1 ENHRY, CDR2 SYGVKD. The CDR3 is 10 amino acids. Both TCR beta VDJ combination and CDR3 sequence profiling were carried out. Genomic DNA was the template for this profiling. TCRdb used MiXCR to reprocess the reads, holding one entry per CDR3 protein. The sample lists around 400,000 distinct CDR3 sequences, 60% to 80% occurring once. This TCR derives from a human donor in good health, serving as a control. The chain joins TRBV10-3 to TRBJ2-5; no definite D call. The sequencing input was sorted CD4+, CD8+, or CD8+CD57+ T cells (not recorded which) from PBMCs. Here the CDR3 DNA reads TGTGCCAGCAGTGAAGGGACCCAGTACTTC. This sequence encodes CASSEGTQYF.